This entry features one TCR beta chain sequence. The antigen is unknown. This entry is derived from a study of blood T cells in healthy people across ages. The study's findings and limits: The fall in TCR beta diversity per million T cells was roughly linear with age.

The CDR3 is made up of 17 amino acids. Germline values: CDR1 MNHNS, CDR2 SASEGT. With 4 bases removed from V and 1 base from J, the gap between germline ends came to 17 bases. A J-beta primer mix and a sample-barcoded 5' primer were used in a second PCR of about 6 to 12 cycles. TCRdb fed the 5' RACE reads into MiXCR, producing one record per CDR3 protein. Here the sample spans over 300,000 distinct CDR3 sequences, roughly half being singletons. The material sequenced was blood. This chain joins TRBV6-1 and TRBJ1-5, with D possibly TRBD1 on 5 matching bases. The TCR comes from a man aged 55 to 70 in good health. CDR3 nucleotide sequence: TGTGCCAGCAGTGCGGCGTCAGGTAAGGGGAGCAATCAGCCCCAGCATTTT. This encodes CASSAASGKGSNQPQHF.